This T cell receptor (beta chain) was recorded in a study of long-term antiretroviral therapy in people with HIV. General observations from the study: Pre-ART expanded clones dominated the repertoire at every time point.

Trimming took 5 bases from V and 0 from J, leaving 8 bases between them. CDR1 and CDR2 (germline): SEHNR, FQNEAQ (reference sequence). The CDR3 is 14 residues long. On this clone: Its specificity is not known.

Among participants with HIV, every one received treatment in the United States. At survey level, the immunoSEQ assay was run in its v3.0 version. Sequencing set out to capture about 40,000-50,000 T-cell genomes per sample. Libraries were prepared by immunoSEQ multiplex PCR; TCRdb keeps only in-frame clonotypes and omits some of them. The sample carries tens of thousands of clones, more than 70% recorded once. V usage is TRBV7-9 and J usage is TRBJ1-3, with D hard to call. The source was unsorted PBMCs, collected 2.3 to 2.5 years after starting antiretroviral therapy. The clonotype originates from a man aged 40-50 years with HIV. CDR3 amino acids: CASSTRSSGNTIYF. The CDR3 bases are TGTGCCAGCAGCACCCGGAGCTCTGGAAACACCATATATTTT.